Listed here are 2 T cell receptor beta chains from one sample, sequenced in a study of blood T cell repertoires in COVID-19. This table comes from immunoSEQ multiplex PCR, and its TCRdb copy is limited to in-frame clones, with some not included. The profile shows around 170,000 clones, roughly 84% of them singletons. Sequenced input: peripheral blood. These receptors came from a human donor in a cohort sampled during active COVID-19.

The chain employs TRBV7-8 and TRBJ2-3; TRBD2 aligns across 13 bases. The length of the CDR3 is 18 residues. Germline V CDR1 and CDR2: SGHVS, FQNEAQ. The ends lost 5 bases at V and 0 bases at J; junction bases unmatched: 8. The CDR3 region is CASSRTSGGRTSTDTQYF. The CDR3 coding sequence is TGTGCCAGCAGCCGGACTAGCGGGGGAAGAACTAGCACAGATACGCAGTATTTT.

The chain combines TRBV5-4 with TRBJ1-1, with 8 nucleotides matching TRBD1. The germline V gene encodes CDR1 SGHNT and CDR2 YYREEE (reference sequence). CDR3 length: 15 amino acids. The trim removed 2 bases at V and 1 base at J, leaving 4 bases unmatched. The chain's CDR3 is CASSLQGVSNTEAFF. The CDR3 region has the DNA TGTGCCAGCAGCTTACAGGGGGTATCGAACACTGAAGCTTTCTTT.